Listed below are T cell receptor beta chains from one sample, sequenced in a study of OX40 agonist ivuxolimab in advanced cancers. Generated by immunoSEQ multiplex PCR, the TCRdb table keeps only in-frame clones and is missing some. The sample contains tens of thousands of clones, about nine tenths of which appear only once. The input for sequencing was CD4+ or CD8+ T cells sorted from blood, taken in a trial of the OX40 agonist ivuxolimab. The receptors shown here come from an adult with an advanced solid tumor such as melanoma, head and neck, liver or kidney cancer. Both conserved end residues are part of each CDR3. Each record gives: J gene, V gene, CDR3 protein.

>TRBJ2-1|TRBV7-3
CASSPTTSSYNEQFF
>TRBJ2-6|TRBV29-1
CSVGQGLSGANVLTF
>TRBJ2-3|TRBV5-1
CASRLAGVRDTQYF
>TRBJ1-3|TRBV11-2
CASSLAWAAGNTIYF
>TRBJ2-3|TRBV29-1
CSAPVGVGTDTQYF
>TRBJ2-2|TRBV10-2
CATRGGANTGELFF
>TRBJ2-7|TRBV7-9
CASSPGQGRNYEQYF
>TRBJ2-7|TRBV19
CASSIGPGREHHEQYF
>TRBJ2-7|TRBV20-1
CSASGEYEQYF
>TRBJ2-3|TRBV19
CASSEGEGADTQYF
>TRBJ2-1|TRBV11-1
CASSLGGREDEQFF
>TRBJ2-6|TRBV19
CASRGIGGSGANVLTF
>TRBJ2-1|TRBV18
CASSPDGRNNEQFF
>TRBJ2-7|TRBV11-2
CASSLGVTASEQYF
>TRBJ2-1|TRBV27
CASSFDGSSYNEQFF
>TRBJ2-1|TRBV5-4
CASSQEPGQDNEQFF
>TRBJ1-5|TRBV15
CATSGRNSNQPQHF
>TRBJ2-1|TRBV11-3
CASSLRTSSGNEQFF
>TRBJ2-7|TRBV15
CATSLEGGLSYEQYF
>TRBJ2-1|TRBV7-9
CASSDPGLADYNEQFF
>TRBJ1-2|TRBV30
CAWSVPGSSYGYTF
>TRBJ2-2|TRBV18
CASSPAGQGGGELFF
>TRBJ2-5|TRBV5-8
CASSLEREAETQYF
>TRBJ1-5|TRBV6-1
CASSEGQGAFQPQHF
>TRBJ2-1|TRBV6-1
CASGWSYNEQFF
>TRBJ2-5|TRBV6-5
CASSYSGVLGETQYF
>TRBJ1-4|TRBV19
CASRTGSYEKLFF
>TRBJ2-1|TRBV2
CASRAYKQFF
>TRBJ2-5|TRBV29-1
CSVEAVGKTQYF
>TRBJ2-3|TRBV7-2
CASSSGLARSADTQYF
>TRBJ2-3|TRBV6-1
CASIGLNTDTQYF
>TRBJ2-2|TRBV9
CASSPFEGTPGDTGELFF
>TRBJ2-7|TRBV6-5
CASSYAFRGPGHEQYF
>TRBJ2-1|TRBV30
CAWSLTLNEQFF
>.|TRBV5-1
CASSLSLAGGEQYF
>TRBJ1-5|TRBV19
CASSIAGGLGQPQHF
>TRBJ1-2|TRBV23-1
CASSRTGRYRSGYTF
>TRBJ2-7|TRBV6-6
CASSYPQGGEQYF
>TRBJ1-1|TRBV11-2
CASSPQREDTEAFF
>TRBJ2-5|TRBV25-1
CASQQGARETQYF
>TRBJ2-3|TRBV4-1
CASSQNPGTPTDTQYF
>TRBJ2-1|TRBV5-5
CASSLGGTVLYNEQFF
>TRBJ1-3|TRBV29-1
CSVELQGNTIYF
>TRBJ2-1|TRBV5-1
CASSLAGRTGGGNEQFF
>TRBJ1-1|TRBV6-5
CASSYGGAPNTEAFF
>TRBJ2-7|TRBV10-3
CAISASSYEQYF
>TRBJ1-3|TRBV2
CASKGRDRTKNSGNTIYF
>TRBJ2-1|TRBV5-1
CASSLEWTDLSYNEQFF